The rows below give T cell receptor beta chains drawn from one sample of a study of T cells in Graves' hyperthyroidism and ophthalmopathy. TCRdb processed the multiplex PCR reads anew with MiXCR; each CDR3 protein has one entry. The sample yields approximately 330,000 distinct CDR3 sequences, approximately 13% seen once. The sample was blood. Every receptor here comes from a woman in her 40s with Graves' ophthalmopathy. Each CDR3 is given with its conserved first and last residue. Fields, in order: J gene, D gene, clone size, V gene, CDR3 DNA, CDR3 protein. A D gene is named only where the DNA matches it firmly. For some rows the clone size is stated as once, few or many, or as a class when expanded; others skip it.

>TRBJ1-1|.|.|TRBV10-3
TGTGCCATCAGTGAGTCGACTGGCGCTGAAGCTTTCTTT
CAISESTGAEAFF
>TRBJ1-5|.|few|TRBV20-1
TGCAGTGCTAGGCAGAACAATCAGCCCCAGCATTTT
CSARQNNQPQHF
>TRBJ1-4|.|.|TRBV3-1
TGTGCCAGCAGCCAAAGGTTAGGGACCCTGGCTAATGAAAAACTGTTTTTT
CASSQRLGTLANEKLFF
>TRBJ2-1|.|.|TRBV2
TGTGCCAGCAGTGACAGGATCTCCTCGGGGGAGCAGTTCTTC
CASSDRISSGEQFF
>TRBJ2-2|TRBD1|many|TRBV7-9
TGTGCCCTTGCCCGGACAGGGGGGGCCTCGAACACCGGGGAGCTGTTTTTT
CALARTGGASNTGELFF
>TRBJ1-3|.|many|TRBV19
TGTGCCAGTAGTGCCCCACCGGTCACCACCATATATTTT
CASSAPPVTTIYF
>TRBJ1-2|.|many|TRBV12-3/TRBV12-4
TGTGCCAGCAGTTCAACCCAAGGGGGTAACTATGGCTACACCTTC
CASSSTQGGNYGYTF
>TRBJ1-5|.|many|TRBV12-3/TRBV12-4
TGTGCCAGCAGTTCGGGACCGGGCAATCAGCCCCAGCATTTT
CASSSGPGNQPQHF
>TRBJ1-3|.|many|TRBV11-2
TGTGCCAGCAGCTCTAGACAGAAAGGAAACACCATATATTTT
CASSSRQKGNTIYF
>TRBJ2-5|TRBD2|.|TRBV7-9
TGTGCCAGCAGCTTAGGATCGGGAGGCGCGGCCCAGTACTTC
CASSLGSGGAAQYF
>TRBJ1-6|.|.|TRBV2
TGTGCCAGCAGGGAGGGGATAGGGAGTTCACCCCTCCACTTT
CASREGIGSSPLHF
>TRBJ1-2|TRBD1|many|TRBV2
TGTGCCAGCAGCAACCTGACAGGGGCCTATGGCTACACCTTC
CASSNLTGAYGYTF
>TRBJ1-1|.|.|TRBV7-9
TGTGCCAGCAGCTCAAGCTCCAGGGGAAAAGGTACTGAAGCTTTCTTT
CASSSSSRGKGTEAFF
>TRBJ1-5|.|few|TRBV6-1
TGTGCCAGCAGTGAAGTTCAGGGAAGCAATCAGCCCCAGCATTTT
CASSEVQGSNQPQHF
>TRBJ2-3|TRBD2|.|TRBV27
TGTGCCAGCAGTCCAAGCGGGAGGGGTAGCACAGATACGCAGTATTTT
CASSPSGRGSTDTQYF
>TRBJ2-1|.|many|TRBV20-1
TGCAGTGCTAGTGAGAGGGGGTTCAATGAGCAGTTCTTC
CSASERGFNEQFF
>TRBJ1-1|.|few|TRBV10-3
TGTGCCATCAGTGACGCGGGGCTCTCCAATACTGAAGCTTTCTTT
CAISDAGLSNTEAFF
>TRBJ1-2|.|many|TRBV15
TGTGCCACCAGCAGAGATATGGGAGGCTACACCTTC
CATSRDMGGYTF
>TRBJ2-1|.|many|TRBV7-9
TGTGCCAGCACCCCTGGGGGGTTCGATGAGCAGTTCTTC
CASTPGGFDEQFF
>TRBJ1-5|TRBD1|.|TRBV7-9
TGTGCCAGCAGCGCCGACCAGGGGGATCAGCCCCAGCATTTT
CASSADQGDQPQHF
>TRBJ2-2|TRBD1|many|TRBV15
TGTGCCACCAGCAGAGATCAGGGGGCGAACACCGGGGAGCTGTTTTTT
CATSRDQGANTGELFF
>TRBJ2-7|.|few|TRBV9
TGTGCCAGCAGCGTAGACCAGACAGGGGAGGGCTACGAGCAGTACTTC
CASSVDQTGEGYEQYF